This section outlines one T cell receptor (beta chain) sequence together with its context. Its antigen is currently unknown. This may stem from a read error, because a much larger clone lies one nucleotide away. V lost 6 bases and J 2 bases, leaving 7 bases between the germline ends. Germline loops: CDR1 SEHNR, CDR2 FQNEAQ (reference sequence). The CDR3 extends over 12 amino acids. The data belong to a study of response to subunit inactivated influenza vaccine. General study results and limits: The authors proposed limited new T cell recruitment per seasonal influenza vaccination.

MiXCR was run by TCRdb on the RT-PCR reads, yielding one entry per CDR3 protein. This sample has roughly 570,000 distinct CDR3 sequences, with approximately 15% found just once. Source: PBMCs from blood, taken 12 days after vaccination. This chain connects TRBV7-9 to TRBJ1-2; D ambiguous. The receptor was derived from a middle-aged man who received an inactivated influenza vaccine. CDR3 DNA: TGTGCCAGCAGGATTGACAACTATGGCTACACCTTC. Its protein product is CASRIDNYGYTF.